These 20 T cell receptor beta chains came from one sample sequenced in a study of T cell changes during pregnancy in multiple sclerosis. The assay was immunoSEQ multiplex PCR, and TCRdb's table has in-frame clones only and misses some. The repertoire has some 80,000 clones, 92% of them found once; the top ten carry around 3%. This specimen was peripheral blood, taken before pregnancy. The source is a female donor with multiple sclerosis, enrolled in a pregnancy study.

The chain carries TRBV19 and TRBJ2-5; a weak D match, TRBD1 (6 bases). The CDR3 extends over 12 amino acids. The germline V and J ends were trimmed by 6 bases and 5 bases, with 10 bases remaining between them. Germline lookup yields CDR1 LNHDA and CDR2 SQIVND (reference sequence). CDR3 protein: CASSARGETQYF. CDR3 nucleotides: TGTGCCAGTAGCGCCAGGGGTGAGACCCAGTACTTC.

In DNA form, the CDR3 reads TGTGCCAGCAGCACACCGACTAGCGGGGTCCTCGGTGGCGAGCAGTTCTTC. Translation: CASSTPTSGVLGGEQFF. The V call is TRBV7-9, the J call TRBJ2-1; TRBD2 aligns across 11 bases. CDR1 and CDR2 from the germline V gene are SEHNR and FQNEAQ (reference sequence). This CDR3 comprises 17 residues. The V segment lost 5 bases and the J segment 10 bases; nucleotides outside the gene matches: 16.

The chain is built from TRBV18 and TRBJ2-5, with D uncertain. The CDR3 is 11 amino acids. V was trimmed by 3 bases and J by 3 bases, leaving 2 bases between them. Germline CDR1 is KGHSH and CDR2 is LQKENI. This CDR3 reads CASSPKETQYF. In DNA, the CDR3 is TGTGCCAGCTCACCTAAAGAGACCCAGTACTTC.

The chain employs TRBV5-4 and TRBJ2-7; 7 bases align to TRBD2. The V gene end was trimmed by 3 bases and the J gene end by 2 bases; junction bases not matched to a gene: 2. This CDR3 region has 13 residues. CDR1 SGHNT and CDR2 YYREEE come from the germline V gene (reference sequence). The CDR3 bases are TGTGCCAGCAGCTGGGACTACACCTACGAGCAGTACTTC. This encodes CASSWDYTYEQYF.

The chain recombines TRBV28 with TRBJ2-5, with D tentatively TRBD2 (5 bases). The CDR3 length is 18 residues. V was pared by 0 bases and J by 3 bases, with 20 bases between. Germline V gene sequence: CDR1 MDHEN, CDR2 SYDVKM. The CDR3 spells CASSLWGEGGGGKETQYF. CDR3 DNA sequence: TGTGCCAGCAGTTTATGGGGTGAGGGCGGAGGTGGTAAAGAGACCCAGTACTTC.

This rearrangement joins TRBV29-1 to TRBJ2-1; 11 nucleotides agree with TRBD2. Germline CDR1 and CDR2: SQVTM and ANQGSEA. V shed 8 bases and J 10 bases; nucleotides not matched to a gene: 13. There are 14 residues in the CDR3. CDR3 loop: CSMIPGLAVVEQFF. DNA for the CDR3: TGCAGCATGATCCCGGGACTAGCGGTGGTGGAGCAGTTCTTC.

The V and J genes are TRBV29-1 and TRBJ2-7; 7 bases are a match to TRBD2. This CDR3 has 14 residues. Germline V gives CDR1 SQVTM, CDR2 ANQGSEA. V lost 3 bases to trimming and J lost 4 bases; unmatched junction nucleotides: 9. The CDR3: CSVDGPSGPYEQYF. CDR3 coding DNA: TGCAGCGTTGATGGTCCTAGCGGACCGTACGAGCAGTACTTC.

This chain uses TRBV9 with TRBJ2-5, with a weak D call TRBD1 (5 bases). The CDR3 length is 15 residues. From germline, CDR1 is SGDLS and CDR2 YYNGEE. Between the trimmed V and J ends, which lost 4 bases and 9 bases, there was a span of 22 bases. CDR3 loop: CASSPSPIPEGAQYF. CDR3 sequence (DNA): TGTGCCAGCAGCCCCTCGCCTATCCCGGAAGGGGCCCAGTACTTC. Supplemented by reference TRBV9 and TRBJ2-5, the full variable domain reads DSGVTQTPKHLITATGQRVTLRCSPRSGDLSVYWYQQSLDQGLQFLIQYYNGEERAKGNILERFSAQQFPDLHSELNLSSLELGDSALYFCASSPSPIPEGAQYFGPGTRLLVL.

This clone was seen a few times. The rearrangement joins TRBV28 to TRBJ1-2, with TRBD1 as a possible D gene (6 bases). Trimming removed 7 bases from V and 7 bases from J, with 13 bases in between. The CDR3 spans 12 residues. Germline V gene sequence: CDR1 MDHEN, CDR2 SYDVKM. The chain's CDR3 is CASTTGQLGYTF. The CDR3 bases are TGTGCCAGCACTACAGGGCAACTTGGCTACACCTTC.

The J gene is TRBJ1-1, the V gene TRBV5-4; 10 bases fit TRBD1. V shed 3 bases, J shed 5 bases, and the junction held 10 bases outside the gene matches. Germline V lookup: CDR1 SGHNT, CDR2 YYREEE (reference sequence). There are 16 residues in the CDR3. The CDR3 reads CASSSDRDRGFTEAFF. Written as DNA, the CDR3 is TGTGCCAGCAGCTCAGACCGGGACAGGGGTTTTACTGAAGCTTTCTTT.

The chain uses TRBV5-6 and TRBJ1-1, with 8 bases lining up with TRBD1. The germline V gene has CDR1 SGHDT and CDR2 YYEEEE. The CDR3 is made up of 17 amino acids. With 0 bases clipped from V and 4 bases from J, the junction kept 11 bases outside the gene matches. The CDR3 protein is CASSLGDRRLWGTEAFF. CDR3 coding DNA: TGTGCCAGCAGCTTGGGGGACAGGAGGCTTTGGGGCACTGAAGCTTTCTTT. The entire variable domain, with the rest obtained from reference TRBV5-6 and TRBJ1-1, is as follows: DAGVTQSPTHLIKTRGQQVTLRCSPKSGHDTVSWYQQALGQGPQFIFQYYEEEERQRGNFPDRFSGHQFPNYSSELNVNALLLGDSALYLCASSLGDRRLWGTEAFFGQGTRLTVV.

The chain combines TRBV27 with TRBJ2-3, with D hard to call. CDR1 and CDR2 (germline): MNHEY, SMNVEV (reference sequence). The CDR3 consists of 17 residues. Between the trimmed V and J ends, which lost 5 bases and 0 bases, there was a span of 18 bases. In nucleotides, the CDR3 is TGTGCCAGCAGTCCCCGGCGTGTAGCTGCTAGCACAGATACGCAGTATTTT. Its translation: CASSPRRVAASTDTQYF.

The CDR3 bases are TGTGCCAGTCAAACAGGGTTGAGTGTTAGGGAGACCCAGTACTTC. This sequence encodes CASQTGLSVRETQYF. The chain has TRBV2 and TRBJ2-5; D perhaps matches TRBD1 (6 bases). Germline V lookup: CDR1 SNHLY, CDR2 FYNNEI. The CDR3 extends over 15 amino acids. V was pared by 9 bases and J by 5 bases, with 22 bases between.

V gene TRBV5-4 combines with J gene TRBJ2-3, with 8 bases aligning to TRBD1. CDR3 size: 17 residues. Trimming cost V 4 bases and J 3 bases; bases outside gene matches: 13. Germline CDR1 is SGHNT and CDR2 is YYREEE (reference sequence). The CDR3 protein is CASSDARTGLMTDTQYF. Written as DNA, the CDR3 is TGTGCCAGCAGCGACGCCCGGACAGGGCTTATGACAGATACGCAGTATTTT.

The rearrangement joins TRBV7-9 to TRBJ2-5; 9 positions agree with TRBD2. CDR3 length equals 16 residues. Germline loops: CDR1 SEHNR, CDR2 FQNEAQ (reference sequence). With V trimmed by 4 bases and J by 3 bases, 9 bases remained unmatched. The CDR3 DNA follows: TGTGCCAGCAGCTATTGGCCTAGCGGGACAGAAGAGACCCAGTACTTC. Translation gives CASSYWPSGTEETQYF. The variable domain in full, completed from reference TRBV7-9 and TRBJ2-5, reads DTGVSQNPRHKITKRGQNVTFRCDPISEHNRLYWYRQTLGQGPEFLTYFQNEAQLEKSRLLSDRFSAERPKGSFSTLEIQRTEQGDSAMYLCASSYWPSGTEETQYFGPGTRLLVL.

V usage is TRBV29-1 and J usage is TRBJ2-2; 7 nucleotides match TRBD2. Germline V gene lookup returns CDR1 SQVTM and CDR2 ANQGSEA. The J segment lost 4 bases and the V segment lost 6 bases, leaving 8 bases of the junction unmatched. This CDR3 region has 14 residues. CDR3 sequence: CSVVGLAATGELFF. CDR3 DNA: TGCAGCGTCGTGGGCCTAGCGGCCACCGGGGAGCTGTTTTTT.

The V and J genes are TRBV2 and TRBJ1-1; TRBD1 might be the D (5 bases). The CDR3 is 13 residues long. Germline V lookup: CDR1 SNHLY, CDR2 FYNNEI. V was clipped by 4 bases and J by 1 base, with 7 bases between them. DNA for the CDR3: TGTGCCAGCAGTGTCGGACAGAACACTGAAGCTTTCTTT. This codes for CASSVGQNTEAFF.

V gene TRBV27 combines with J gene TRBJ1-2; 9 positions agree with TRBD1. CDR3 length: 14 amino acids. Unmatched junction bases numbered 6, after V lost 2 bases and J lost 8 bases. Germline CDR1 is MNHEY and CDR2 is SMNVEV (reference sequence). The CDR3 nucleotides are TGTGCCAGCAGTTTAAGCGGGACAGGGTTCGGCTACACCTTC. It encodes CASSLSGTGFGYTF.

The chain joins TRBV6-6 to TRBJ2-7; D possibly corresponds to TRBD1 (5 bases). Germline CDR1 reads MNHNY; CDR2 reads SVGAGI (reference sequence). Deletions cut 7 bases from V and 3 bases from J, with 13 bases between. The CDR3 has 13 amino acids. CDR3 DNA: TGTGCCAGCACCTTGGACAAGAACTACGAGCAGTACTTC. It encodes CASTLDKNYEQYF.

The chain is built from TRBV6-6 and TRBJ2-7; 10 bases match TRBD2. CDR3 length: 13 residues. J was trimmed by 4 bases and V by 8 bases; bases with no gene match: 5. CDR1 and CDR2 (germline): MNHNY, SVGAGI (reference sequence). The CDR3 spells CASLAGDGYEQYF. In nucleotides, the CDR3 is TGTGCCAGCCTAGCGGGAGATGGGTACGAGCAGTACTTC.